These T cell receptor beta chains were read from a single sample in a study of human T cells and chemical hapten exposure. MiXCR, applied by TCRdb to the RACE reads, yields one record per CDR3 protein. The data hold more than 80,000 distinct CDR3 sequences, with 8.5% to 12% observed a single time. This specimen consisted of whole blood, obtained in connection with sensitization to the hapten diphenylcyclopropenone (DPC). The receptors were sampled from a woman between 50 and 59 years old with alopecia areata. Some clones in this sample may be carry-over from other donors' samples. Both conserved end residues are part of each CDR3. The order of the fields is D gene, clone size, J gene, V gene, CDR3 DNA, CDR3 protein. A D gene is named only where the DNA matches it firmly. Size tells how often a clone was seen (once, few, many) or the class of an expanded clone, and some rows leave it out.

d_call: TRBD2; clone_size: few; j_call: TRBJ2-1; v_call: TRBV11-3; cdr3_nt: TGTGCCAGCAGCTTACAGGCGGGAGAGGGGATCCATGAGCAGTTCTTC; cdr3_aa: CASSLQAGEGIHEQFF
d_call: .; clone_size: .; j_call: TRBJ1-4; v_call: TRBV7-8; cdr3_nt: TGTGCCAGCAGCTACGCCGGGCGTTCCATGAATGAAAAACTGTTTTTT; cdr3_aa: CASSYAGRSMNEKLFF
d_call: TRBD2; clone_size: many; j_call: TRBJ2-7; v_call: TRBV9; cdr3_nt: TGTGCCAGCAGCGTAGGAGGGACTAGCGCGGCCCAGTCTTCTCGGCAGTACTTC; cdr3_aa: CASSVGGTSAAQSSRQYF
d_call: .; clone_size: many; j_call: TRBJ1-5; v_call: TRBV9; cdr3_nt: TGTGCCAGCAGCGTCGACGGTACTGGCAATCAGCCCCAGCATTTT; cdr3_aa: CASSVDGTGNQPQHF
d_call: .; clone_size: .; j_call: TRBJ2-3; v_call: TRBV9; cdr3_nt: TGTGCCAGCAGCGTTCCCGTGACAGATACGCAGTATTTT; cdr3_aa: CASSVPVTDTQYF
d_call: .; clone_size: many; j_call: TRBJ2-5; v_call: TRBV29-1; cdr3_nt: TGCAGCGTCGGGCAGGCGAAAGAGACCCAGTACTTC; cdr3_aa: CSVGQAKETQYF
d_call: .; clone_size: .; j_call: TRBJ2-3; v_call: TRBV13; cdr3_nt: TGTGCCAGCAGGTTGCGGGGCCAAACAGATACGCAGTATTTT; cdr3_aa: CASRLRGQTDTQYF
d_call: TRBD1; clone_size: many; j_call: TRBJ2-2; v_call: TRBV29-1; cdr3_nt: TGCGAAGGGACAGAAAACACCGGGGAGCTGTTTTTT; cdr3_aa: CEGTENTGELFF
d_call: .; clone_size: few; j_call: TRBJ2-7; v_call: TRBV6-5; cdr3_nt: TGTGCCAGCAAAACAGGGACCTACGAGCAGTACTTC; cdr3_aa: CASKTGTYEQYF
d_call: TRBD2; clone_size: .; j_call: TRBJ2-7; v_call: TRBV7-2; cdr3_nt: TGTGCCAGCAGCACCGGGACTAGCTCCTCCTACGAGCAGTACTTC; cdr3_aa: CASSTGTSSSYEQYF
d_call: TRBD2; clone_size: .; j_call: TRBJ2-7; v_call: TRBV28; cdr3_nt: TGTGCCAGCCACACCCCTAGCGGTAACGCCTACGAGCAGTACTTC; cdr3_aa: CASHTPSGNAYEQYF
d_call: TRBD2; clone_size: .; j_call: TRBJ2-7; v_call: TRBV20-1; cdr3_nt: TGCAGTGCCGTAAAACTAGCGGGAGTCGGCTACGAGCAGTACTTC; cdr3_aa: CSAVKLAGVGYEQYF
d_call: TRBD1; clone_size: .; j_call: TRBJ1-2; v_call: TRBV10-3; cdr3_nt: TGTGCCATCAGTGAGTGGACAGGGTTGAACTATGGCTACACCTTC; cdr3_aa: CAISEWTGLNYGYTF
d_call: .; clone_size: .; j_call: TRBJ2-1; v_call: TRBV24-1; cdr3_nt: TGTGCCACCAGTGACCCCCGCTACAATGAGCAGTTCTTC; cdr3_aa: CATSDPRYNEQFF
d_call: .; clone_size: few; j_call: TRBJ2-1; v_call: TRBV12-5; cdr3_nt: TGTGCTAGTGAACGGGACTCCGCAATCTACAATGAGCAGTTCTTC; cdr3_aa: CASERDSAIYNEQFF
d_call: .; clone_size: .; j_call: TRBJ1-1; v_call: TRBV29-1; cdr3_nt: TGCAGCGCCCGACAATTCGTGAACACTGAAGCTTTCTTT; cdr3_aa: CSARQFVNTEAFF
d_call: TRBD2; clone_size: many; j_call: TRBJ2-7; v_call: TRBV27; cdr3_nt: TGTGCCAGCAGTATGTTAGCGGGAACCTACGAGCAGTACTTC; cdr3_aa: CASSMLAGTYEQYF
d_call: .; clone_size: .; j_call: TRBJ1-1; v_call: TRBV29-1; cdr3_nt: TGCAGCGTGGGCTACACTGAAGCTTTCTTT; cdr3_aa: CSVGYTEAFF
d_call: .; clone_size: many; j_call: TRBJ1-2; v_call: TRBV29-1; cdr3_nt: TGCAGCGTAGCTGACAGGTTGCGCTTTGGCTACACCTTC; cdr3_aa: CSVADRLRFGYTF
d_call: TRBD1; clone_size: .; j_call: TRBJ1-2; v_call: TRBV10-3; cdr3_nt: TGTGCCAGCTCAGCCCAGGGGGCCGCGGCCTATGGCTACACCTTC; cdr3_aa: CASSAQGAAAYGYTF
d_call: .; clone_size: few; j_call: TRBJ2-7; v_call: TRBV3-1; cdr3_nt: TGTGCCAGCAGCCAAAAGGCAGGCGCTTCCGAGCAGTACTTC; cdr3_aa: CASSQKAGASEQYF
d_call: TRBD1; clone_size: many; j_call: TRBJ1-4; v_call: TRBV19; cdr3_nt: TGTGCCAGTAGTTCCGGGACAGGGGACGAAAAACTGTTTTTT; cdr3_aa: CASSSGTGDEKLFF
d_call: .; clone_size: many; j_call: TRBJ1-5; v_call: TRBV2; cdr3_nt: TGTGCCAGCAGTGAATCCAGAAACAATCAGCCCCAGCATTTT; cdr3_aa: CASSESRNNQPQHF
d_call: .; clone_size: .; j_call: TRBJ2-1; v_call: TRBV2; cdr3_nt: TGTGCCAGCAGTAGTGCGGGAACAGGAAGGAATGAGCAGTTCTTC; cdr3_aa: CASSSAGTGRNEQFF
d_call: .; clone_size: .; j_call: TRBJ1-3; v_call: TRBV6-5; cdr3_nt: TGTGCCAGCAGTTACTTGTCGGGAGTCGGAAACACCATATATTTT; cdr3_aa: CASSYLSGVGNTIYF
d_call: .; clone_size: .; j_call: TRBJ2-1; v_call: TRBV20-1; cdr3_nt: TGCAGTGCCCGGTCCCCAGCCCTCTACAATGAGCAGTTCTTC; cdr3_aa: CSARSPALYNEQFF
d_call: TRBD1; clone_size: few; j_call: TRBJ1-5; v_call: TRBV28; cdr3_nt: TGTGCCAGCAGGGGACAGGGATCGAGCAATCAGCCCCAGCATTTT; cdr3_aa: CASRGQGSSNQPQHF
d_call: .; clone_size: few; j_call: TRBJ2-2; v_call: TRBV5-4; cdr3_nt: TGTGCCAGCAGCTTACATATCACCGGGGAGCTGTTTTTT; cdr3_aa: CASSLHITGELFF
d_call: .; clone_size: many; j_call: TRBJ1-2; v_call: TRBV2; cdr3_nt: TGTGCCAGCAGCAGGGATTTGTATGGCTACACCTTC; cdr3_aa: CASSRDLYGYTF
d_call: .; clone_size: .; j_call: TRBJ1-1; v_call: TRBV5-6; cdr3_nt: TGTGCCAGCAGACTATTCCAGAACACTGAAGCTTTCTTT; cdr3_aa: CASRLFQNTEAFF
d_call: .; clone_size: many; j_call: TRBJ2-1; v_call: TRBV2; cdr3_nt: TGTGCCAGCAGGCCTCGGGACCAATACCAGCAAAACAATGAGCAGTTCTTC; cdr3_aa: CASRPRDQYQQNNEQFF
d_call: .; clone_size: few; j_call: TRBJ2-1; v_call: TRBV29-1; cdr3_nt: TGCAGGGCAGGGGCTCCCGTTGAGCAGTTCTTC; cdr3_aa: CRAGAPVEQFF
d_call: .; clone_size: few; j_call: TRBJ1-4; v_call: TRBV19; cdr3_nt: TGTGCCAGTAGTAGGCCGGCAACTAATGAAAAACTGTTTTTT; cdr3_aa: CASSRPATNEKLFF
d_call: .; clone_size: many; j_call: TRBJ1-2; v_call: TRBV14; cdr3_nt: TGTGCCAGCAGCTCCTCACCCAACTATGGCTACACCTTC; cdr3_aa: CASSSSPNYGYTF
d_call: .; clone_size: many; j_call: TRBJ2-7; v_call: TRBV20-1; cdr3_nt: TGCAGTGCTAAAGGGACCTTCCGCGAGCAGTACTTC; cdr3_aa: CSAKGTFREQYF